This TCR beta chain was sequenced for a study of vaccination effects on CD4 cells after COVID-19. General study points: At late timepoints after vaccination, vaccine- and infection-induced clones shrank markedly.

Antigen-specific CD4+ T cell clonotypes were called by their expansion after viral peptide-pool culture in ViraFEST. Investigators separated out CD4+ T cells once about 10 days of culture had passed. According to the study, vaccine recipients showed no prior SARS-CoV-2 infection and negative nucleocapsid antibodies. Fresh IL-2-containing medium replaced half the medium on days 3 and 7. The data were produced by immunoSEQ multiplex PCR, yet TCRdb's version contains in-frame clones alone and is incomplete. The table lists 50,000 to 60,000 clones, more than 60% of them singletons. Germline CDR1 ENHRY, CDR2 SYGVKD. This CDR3 is built from 15 residues. V dropped 6 bases and J dropped 1 base, with 12 bases sitting between them. In regard to this clone: Its matching antigen is unknown.

The sequencing here drew on CD4+ T cells from PBMCs cultured with SARS-CoV-2 spike peptides, taken before COVID-19 vaccination. The TCR comes from a human donor who received a COVID-19 vaccine. This chain connects TRBV10-3 to TRBJ2-2; a weak D match, TRBD1 (6 bases). The CDR3 DNA reads as TGTGCCATCAGCCCGGGCAGGGGGAACACCGGGGAGCTGTTTTTT. Encoded protein: CAISPGRGNTGELFF.